The sequence of this T cell receptor (beta chain) was determined in a study of blood T cell repertoires in COVID-19. The wider study: COVID-19 samples collected from the United States, Italy and Spain covered acute and convalescent phases.

This clone appeared a few times. Clones were sequenced by immunoSEQ multiplex PCR, and TCRdb holds only the in-frame ones, with some missing. Of hundreds of thousands of clones listed, 70% to 90% are singletons. All enrollees were roughly 18 to 95 years old and from under 25 US areas. Clinical histories supplied by participants themselves formed the basis of cohort assignment. The sequence derives from a woman aged 40 to 50 with acute COVID-19. Sequenced sample: PBMCs or T cells enriched from blood (not recorded which).

The CDR3 loop reads CASSLITGPLHF. The CDR3 bases are TGTGCCAGCAGCCTTATAACAGGGCCCCTCCACTTT. The chain carries TRBV12-3 or TRBV12-4 and TRBJ1-6, with D perhaps TRBD1 (6 bases). Trimming took off 6 bases at V and 13 bases at J, with 13 bases between the two ends. This CDR3 is built from 12 residues.